The rows below give T cell receptor beta chains drawn from one sample of a study of T-cell reconstitution after alpha-beta-depleted transplantation in children. One entry per CDR3 protein results from TCRdb running MiXCR on the PCR reads. The table records hundreds of thousands of distinct CDR3 sequences, 10% to 15% of them present only once. Specimen: PBMCs, collected before TCRalphabeta/CD19-depleted stem cell transplant. All receptors derive from a girl aged 2 to 10 with congenital amegakaryocytic thrombocytopenia, due to receive a stem cell transplant. Each CDR3 is given with its conserved first and last residue. D genes are given only for firm matches. Clone size is not always given. Where it is, it says once, few, many or a class for expanded clones.

v_call	clone_size	d_call	j_call	cdr3_length	cdr3_aa	cdr3_nt
TRBV12-3/TRBV12-4	-	-	TRBJ2-2	13	CAMGHTNTGELFF	TGTGCCATGGGACATACGAACACCGGGGAGCTGTTTTTT
TRBV7-7	once	-	TRBJ2-7	15	CASSLGGRLADEQYF	TGTGCCAGCAGCTTAGGAGGGAGGCTGGCTGACGAGCAGTACTTC
TRBV12-3/TRBV12-4	many	TRBD2	TRBJ2-7	15	CASSPREGVRYEQYF	TGTGCCAGCAGTCCTCGGGAGGGTGTTCGCTACGAGCAGTACTTC
TRBV25-1	many	-	TRBJ2-5	15	CASHDLPGGQETQYF	TGTGCCAGCCATGATTTACCGGGCGGACAAGAGACCCAGTACTTC
TRBV10-3	many	TRBD1	TRBJ1-4	15	CAISGEQGGAEKLFF	TGTGCCATCAGTGGAGAACAGGGGGGGGCTGAAAAACTGTTTTTT
TRBV18	-	-	TRBJ1-4	15	CASSPPGREGEKLFF	TGTGCCAGCTCACCACCGGGAAGGGAAGGAGAAAAACTGTTTTTT
TRBV6-5	-	-	TRBJ1-2	15	CASSYSIRVRSGYTF	TGTGCCAGCAGTTACTCGATTCGGGTGAGGAGCGGCTACACCTTC
TRBV21-1	many	-	TRBJ1-5	10	CASTLGPQHF	TGTGCCAGCACCCTAGGGCCCCAGCATTTT
TRBV7-8	few	TRBD1	TRBJ1-5	17	CASSSNRDRGFKQPQHF	TGTGCCAGCAGCTCCAACCGGGACAGGGGGTTTAAGCAGCCCCAGCATTTT
TRBV20-1	-	-	TRBJ1-1	12	CSARSSGTEAFF	TGCAGTGCTAGGAGCAGCGGGACTGAAGCTTTCTTT
TRBV29-1	many	TRBD2	TRBJ2-1	13	CSSVTSVLHEQFF	TGCAGCTCGGTAACTAGCGTTTTACATGAGCAGTTCTTC
TRBV5-1	many	-	TRBJ2-1	14	CASRQRGSYNEQFF	TGCGCCAGCAGGCAGAGGGGAAGCTACAATGAGCAGTTCTTC
TRBV20-1	many	TRBD1	TRBJ1-4	14	CSAREDRVFEKLFF	TGCAGTGCTAGAGAGGACAGGGTTTTTGAAAAACTGTTTTTT
TRBV5-1	few	-	TRBJ2-7	12	CASSHATGEQYF	TGCGCCAGCAGTCACGCTACAGGCGAGCAGTACTTC
TRBV5-1	many	-	TRBJ1-3	15	CASSLGLGSGNTIYF	TGCGCCAGCAGCTTGGGTTTGGGCTCTGGAAACACCATATATTTT
TRBV7-9	-	-	TRBJ2-1	13	CASSLQPGGEQFF	TGTGCCAGCAGCTTGCAGCCCGGAGGTGAGCAGTTCTTC